The T cell receptor beta chain under discussion was sequenced for a study of CD4 T cells in relation to SARS-CoV-2 and coronaviruses. General study findings and limits: According to naive versus memory sequencing, detected responses are memory recall, not newly primed.

Of note for this clone: What it binds is unknown. The sample has other DNA sequences that encode this CDR3 too.

Using immunoSEQ multiplex PCR, the repertoire was profiled, and TCRdb retains in-frame clones only, with some absent. The sample lists about 36,000 clones, over 70% seen once, with roughly 2.8% in the top ten. CDR3 length equals 14 residues. The junction had 14 bases not matched to a gene; V was cut back by 10 bases and J by 5 bases. Sequencing used memory CD4+ T cells from PBMCs, cultured in vitro. The receptor was isolated from an adult with COVID-19. This rearrangement joins TRBV6-7 to TRBJ2-7; the match to TRBD2 covers 7 bases. TRBV6-7 is filed as an ORF, its function uncertain. The DNA for the CDR3 is TGTGCCAACCCACTGGCGGGAGCATCTCACGAGCAGTACTTC. This gives the protein CANPLAGASHEQYF.